The source of this TCR beta chain is a study of T cells in Graves' hyperthyroidism and ophthalmopathy. This clonotype was seen at least ten times. There were TCR beta CDR3 regions amplified from RNA transcripts. Primed by the HTBI set, a first-round RT-PCR was run on the TCR CDR3. TCRdb re-called the multiplex PCR reads with MiXCR, one entry per CDR3 protein. The profile shows roughly 250,000 distinct CDR3 sequences, roughly 14% of them singletons. The CDR3 totals 11 residues. The V gene lost 3 bases and the J gene lost 10 bases, with 6 bases spanning the gap. The germline CDR1 and CDR2 sequences are MNHNS and SASEGT.

Sequencing input: blood. This receptor was identified in a woman aged 40-49 years with Graves' hyperthyroidism that later progressed to Graves' ophthalmopathy. This chain uses TRBV6-1 with TRBJ1-4; D remains ambiguous. CDR3 in amino acids: CASSEISKLFF. CDR3 in DNA: TGTGCCAGCAGTGAGATCTCAAAACTGTTTTTT.